This T cell receptor (beta chain) was profiled in a study of glioma-infiltrating T cells. Notes on the study in general: Above-expected tissue-blood divergence occurred in all gliomas, most in low-grade ones. Tissue and blood shared very few CDR3 sequences.

Comment on this clonotype: Its antigen is unknown.

TCR alpha and beta CDR3 regions were amplified from RNA using iRepertoire nested multiplex PCR. TCRdb recomputed calls from the multiplex PCR reads with MiXCR, one row per CDR3 protein. The sample records roughly 100,000 distinct CDR3 sequences, under 30% being singletons. The sequenced sample consisted of glioma tissue, nonneoplastic brain tissue, or PBMCs (not recorded which). This clonotype was sampled from a human donor with low-grade glioma or glioblastoma, undergoing nonglioma brain surgery, or in good health (not recorded which).

The CDR3 spells CASSPGGGNQPQHF. Here the CDR3 DNA reads TGTGCCAGCAGCCCAGGGGGCGGGAATCAGCCCCAGCATTTT. The J gene is TRBJ1-5, the V gene TRBV6-1; 8 bases map to TRBD1. V lost 6 bases to trimming and J lost 4 bases; unmatched junction nucleotides: 5. The germline V gene has CDR1 MNHNS and CDR2 SASEGT. The CDR3 covers 14 residues.